Listed here are 6 T cell receptor beta chains from one sample, sequenced in a study of cytomegalovirus exposure and HLA in healthy donors. Primers: 60 Vbeta forward and 13 Jbeta reverse. Repertoires were generated with immunoSEQ multiplex PCR, while TCRdb's copy carries only in-frame clones and drops some. The sample shows tens of thousands of clones, 84% of them seen only once. What was sequenced was PBMCs. All receptors derive from a woman aged 18-29 years in good health and CMV-seropositive.

V gene TRBV28 combines with J gene TRBJ1-5; D unresolved. The CDR3 has 15 amino acids. Trimming shortened V by 3 bases and J by 0 bases, and 9 bases separated the two germline ends. Germline CDR1 and CDR2: MDHEN and SYDVKM. CDR3 coding DNA: TGTGCCAGCAGTTTTTCGGGGTTTAGCAATCAGCCCCAGCATTTT. This translates into CASSFSGFSNQPQHF.

The genes are TRBV11-2 and TRBJ2-1, with TRBD2 as a possible D gene (6 bases). V dropped 1 base and J dropped 0 bases, with 13 bases sitting between them. CDR1 is SGHAT and CDR2 is FQNNGV in the germline V gene. There are 17 residues in the CDR3. CDR3 coding DNA: TGTGCCAGCAGCTTAGGGGCTAGCGAGAGCTCCTACAATGAGCAGTTCTTC. It is translated as CASSLGASESSYNEQFF.

The chain links TRBV13 to TRBJ2-1, with 7 bases that match TRBD2. There are 16 residues in the CDR3. V lost 5 bases to trimming and J lost 3 bases; unmatched junction nucleotides: 10. Germline-derived CDR1 and CDR2 are PRHDT and FYEKMQ (reference sequence). In DNA form, the CDR3 reads TGTGCCAGCAGCCCATATACTAGCGATAGCTACAATGAGCAGTTCTTC. Translated, it gives CASSPYTSDSYNEQFF. The whole variable domain, filled in from reference TRBV13 and TRBJ2-1, reads AAGVIQSPRHLIKEKRETATLKCYPIPRHDTVYWYQQGPGQDPQFLISFYEKMQSDKGSIPDRFSAQQFSDYHSELNMSSLELGDSALYFCASSPYTSDSYNEQFFGPGTRLTVL.

The chain recombines TRBV28 with TRBJ1-2; a weak D match, TRBD1 (6 bases). Trimming cost V 5 bases and J 3 bases, with 10 bases left between them. From germline, CDR1 is MDHEN and CDR2 SYDVKM. CDR3 length: 13 amino acids. CDR3 DNA: TGTGCCAGCAGTACAACAGGGCACTATGGCTACACCTTC. It translates to CASSTTGHYGYTF.

This chain joins TRBV5-1 and TRBJ2-3; 8 nucleotides match TRBD1. CDR3 size: 13 residues. CDR1 SGHRS and CDR2 YFSETQ come from the germline V gene. The V and J ends lost 6 bases and 6 bases, in that order; junction bases with no gene match: 6. The CDR3: CASTTGGWDTQYF. The CDR3 bases are TGCGCCAGCACCACAGGGGGTTGGGATACGCAGTATTTT.

The chain employs TRBV27 and TRBJ2-5, with no clear D. The V end lost 6 bases, the J end lost 8 bases, and 16 bases lay between the germline ends. Germline V lookup: CDR1 MNHEY, CDR2 SMNVEV (reference sequence). This CDR3 has 13 amino acids. Here the CDR3 reads CASSARVPATQYF. The CDR3 bases are TGTGCCAGCAGCGCTCGGGTCCCGGCAACCCAGTACTTC.